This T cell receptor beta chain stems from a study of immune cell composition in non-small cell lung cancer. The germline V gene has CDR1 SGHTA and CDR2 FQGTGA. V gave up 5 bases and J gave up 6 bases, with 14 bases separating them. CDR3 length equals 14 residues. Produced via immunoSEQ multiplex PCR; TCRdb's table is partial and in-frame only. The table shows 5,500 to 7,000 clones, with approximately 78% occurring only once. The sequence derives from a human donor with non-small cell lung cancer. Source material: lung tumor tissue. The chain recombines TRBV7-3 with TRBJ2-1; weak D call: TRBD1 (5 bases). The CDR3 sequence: CASSRDSQGNEQFF. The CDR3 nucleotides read TGTGCCAGCAGCCGAGACAGTCAGGGCAATGAGCAGTTCTTC.